These 30 T cell receptor beta chains were all obtained from the same sample, sequenced in a study of Ad26.COV2.S vaccination and SARS-CoV-2 variants. Treatment reported: around 19 received Ad26.COV2.S at low or high dose, single or two shots; about 5 received placebo; per-sample allocation not given. Samples came from day 63 after the first vaccine or placebo injection. Profiled with immunoSEQ multiplex PCR; TCRdb holds only in-frame clones, not every one. The sample consists of over 400,000 clones, roughly 89% of them appearing once. Source: peripheral blood, taken in a trial of Ad26.COV2.S vaccine versus placebo. All receptors derive from a person between 18 and 65 years old who received the Ad26.COV2.S COVID-19 vaccine or a placebo.

This chain joins TRBV19 and TRBJ2-3; D remains ambiguous. From germline, CDR1 is LNHDA and CDR2 SQIVND (reference sequence). The CDR3 loop spans 14 amino acids. The V end was cut by 3 bases, the J end by 6 bases, with 13 bases between. The CDR3 coding sequence is TGTGCCAGTAGTATTTCTGGTCCCGGGGATACGCAGTATTTT. Translated: CASSISGPGDTQYF. The full variable domain, in which reference TRBV19 and TRBJ2-3 provide the parts outside the CDR3, is DGGITQSPKYLFRKEGQNVTLSCEQNLNHDAMYWYRQDPGQGLRLIYYSQIVNDFQKGDIAEGYSVSREKKESFPLTVTSAQKNPTAFYLCASSISGPGDTQYFGPGTRLTVL.

The chain employs TRBV9 and TRBJ2-1; D is perhaps TRBD2 (6 bases). From germline, CDR1 is SGDLS and CDR2 YYNGEE. Trimming took off 5 bases at V and 1 base at J, with 13 bases between the two ends. The CDR3 sequence is 15 residues long. The CDR3 region has the DNA TGTGCCAGCAGTTCCGGGAGACCTTCCTACAATGAGCAGTTCTTC. Its protein product is CASSSGRPSYNEQFF. Using reference TRBV9 and TRBJ2-1 for the parts outside the CDR3, the full variable domain is DSGVTQTPKHLITATGQRVTLRCSPRSGDLSVYWYQQSLDQGLQFLIQYYNGEERAKGNILERFSAQQFPDLHSELNLSSLELGDSALYFCASSSGRPSYNEQFFGPGTRLTVL.

The genes are TRBV7-2 and TRBJ2-1; D call uncertain. Germline lookup yields CDR1 SGHTA and CDR2 FQGNSA. The CDR3 covers 13 residues. The V end lost 1 base, the J end lost 7 bases, and 8 bases lay between the germline ends. CDR3 in amino acids: CASSLVGWNEQFF. CDR3 sequence (DNA): TGTGCCAGCAGCTTAGTCGGTTGGAATGAGCAGTTCTTC.

This chain joins TRBV5-1 and TRBJ1-2; D is ambiguous. This CDR3 is 15 amino acids long. V was shortened by 1 base and J by 4 bases, with 14 bases between the two germline ends. Per the germline V gene, CDR1 is SGHRS and CDR2 is YFSETQ. This chain's CDR3 is CASSLSSDRFYGYTF. CDR3 sequence (DNA): TGCGCCAGCAGCTTGAGTTCCGATCGGTTCTATGGCTACACCTTC. The whole variable domain, remainder taken from reference TRBV5-1 and TRBJ1-2, is KAGVTQTPRYLIKTRGQQVTLSCSPISGHRSVSWYQQTPGQGLQFLFEYFSETQRNKGNFPGRFSGRQFSNSRSEMNVSTLELGDSALYLCASSLSSDRFYGYTFGSGTRLTVV.

For the CDR3, the DNA is TGTGCCAGCAGACCGACAGGGATCAAGGGCTACACCTTC. Protein sequence: CASRPTGIKGYTF. This sequence joins TRBV6-5 and TRBJ1-2, with TRBD1 matching 7 bases. V was clipped by 6 bases and J by 8 bases; unmatched bases: 9. Per the germline V gene, CDR1 is MNHEY and CDR2 is SVGAGI. The CDR3 is 13 residues long.

This chain links TRBV18 with TRBJ1-5; D is uncertain. The CDR3 is 15 residues long. Germline V gene sequence: CDR1 KGHSH, CDR2 LQKENI. The V end was cut by 6 bases, the J end by 3 bases, with 15 bases between. CDR3 nucleotide sequence: TGTGCCAGCTCCCCAAGGCCAGCTCCCAATCAGCCCCAGCATTTT. It encodes CASSPRPAPNQPQHF.

The chain carries TRBV21-1 and TRBJ1-5. TRBV21-1 corresponds to a pseudogene. CDR3 length: 15 amino acids. CDR3 in amino acids: CASRGQDPTDQPQHF. DNA for the CDR3: TGTGCCAGCAGGGGTCAGGACCCTACGGATCAGCCCCAGCATTTT.

J is TRBJ1-2 and V is TRBV7-9; the D is unclear. CDR1 SEHNR and CDR2 FQNEAQ come from the germline V gene (reference sequence). V was pared by 3 bases and J by 2 bases, with 10 bases between. The CDR3 extends over 14 amino acids. The CDR3 DNA is TGTGCCAGCAGCTTCTTTGCAGCAAACTATGGCTACACCTTC. This encodes CASSFFAANYGYTF.

The chain combines TRBV5-8 with TRBJ2-3, with 7 bases lining up with TRBD2. The CDR3 contains 14 residues. Germline CDR1 SGHTS, CDR2 YDEGEE. The DNA for the CDR3 is TGTGCAGGGAGGGGTACTTTTCTTACAGATACGCAGTATTTT. This encodes CAGRGTFLTDTQYF.

The V and J genes are TRBV4-3 and TRBJ1-1; D might be TRBD1 (6 bases). CDR3 size: 15 residues. Germline CDR1 and CDR2: LGHNA and YSLEER. Deletions cut 5 bases from V and 6 bases from J, with 19 bases between. In nucleotides, the CDR3 is TGCGCCAGCAGCTACCTTCTGGGGGGGGGCTCTGAAGCTTTCTTT. It is translated as CASSYLLGGGSEAFF.

This clone turned up a few times. The chain uses TRBV27 and TRBJ1-5, with 10 nucleotides matching TRBD1. The V and J ends lost 5 bases and 2 bases, in that order; junction bases with no gene match: 9. The CDR3 runs 17 residues. Germline CDR1 is MNHEY and CDR2 is SMNVEV (reference sequence). The CDR3: CASSGDRGAPGNQPQHF. CDR3 in DNA: TGTGCCAGCAGTGGGGACAGGGGCGCGCCAGGCAATCAGCCCCAGCATTTT.

CDR3 amino acids: CASSLDRTAQFF. In DNA form, the CDR3 reads TGTGCCAGCAGCCTAGACAGGACAGCGCAGTTCTTC. This rearrangement joins TRBV5-8 to TRBJ2-1; D possibly corresponds to TRBD1 (6 bases). The germline V and J ends were trimmed by 4 bases and 12 bases, with 14 bases remaining between them. The CDR3 contains 12 residues. CDR1 and CDR2 from the germline V gene are SGHTS and YDEGEE.

The rearrangement uses TRBV5-1 and TRBJ2-7, with D unresolved. Germline CDR1 and CDR2: SGHRS and YFSETQ. The CDR3 is 9 residues long. The CDR3 is CASSLNCEV. The CDR3 DNA reads TGCGCCAGCAGCTTAAACTGTGAGGTC.

There are a few counts of this clone. This sequence joins TRBV6-2 or TRBV6-3 and TRBJ2-2, with a possible D match to TRBD1 (6 bases). The CDR3 spans 16 residues. The V end was cut by 5 bases, the J end by 4 bases, with 17 bases between. Germline CDR1 and CDR2: MNHEY and SVGEGT. The CDR3 reads CASSHHRAESTGELFF. The CDR3, as DNA: TGTGCCAGCAGTCACCACAGGGCGGAGAGCACCGGGGAGCTGTTTTTT.

This clone was counted once. J is TRBJ2-7 and V is TRBV18, with D perhaps matching TRBD1 (6 bases). Trimming removed 6 bases at V and 5 bases at J, with 23 bases between. CDR1 KGHSH and CDR2 LQKENI come from the germline V gene. The CDR3 loop spans 16 amino acids. The CDR3 DNA is TGTGCCAGCTCCGATGGGGGCAGGGCGAACTTGGACGAGCAGTACGTC. Residues: CASSDGGRANLDEQYV.

The gene calls are TRBV20-1 and TRBJ2-1, with D perhaps TRBD2 (6 bases). The CDR3 is 15 amino acids. The germline gives CDR1 DFQATT, CDR2 SNEGSKA (reference sequence). V lost 3 bases and J 3 bases, leaving 15 bases between the germline ends. The CDR3: CSASGLALSYNEQFF. CDR3 nucleotides: TGCAGTGCTAGTGGCCTAGCGCTGAGCTACAATGAGCAGTTCTTC.

V usage is TRBV29-1 and J usage is TRBJ2-5; D gene unclear. Germline CDR1 is SQVTM and CDR2 is ANQGSEA. The CDR3 loop spans 10 amino acids. Trimming stripped 8 bases from V and 7 bases from J, with 11 bases between. In DNA form, the CDR3 reads TGCAGCCGTGGCGTGGCGACCCAGTACTTC. It yields the protein CSRGVATQYF.

This chain connects TRBV18 to TRBJ2-7; a weak D match, TRBD2 (5 bases). CDR1 is KGHSH, CDR2 LQKENI, per germline. Trimming took 5 bases from V and 6 from J, leaving 20 bases between them. CDR3 length: 15 residues. CDR3 in DNA: TGTGCCAGCTCATCCTCCCCTTCCGCTGGAGGCGAGCAGTACGTC. This encodes CASSSSPSAGGEQYV.

The chain couples TRBV11-3 to TRBJ2-5; 9 bases fit TRBD1. Germline assignment: CDR1 SGHNT and CDR2 YENEEA. The CDR3 loop spans 13 amino acids. The V and J ends lost 5 bases and 5 bases, in that order; junction bases with no gene match: 3. Here the CDR3 DNA reads TGTGCCAGCAGCCAGGGACAGGGCGAGACCCAGTACTTC. Translating gives CASSQGQGETQYF.

V usage is TRBV5-5 and J usage is TRBJ2-7; tentative D call: TRBD2 (5 bases). Germline V gene data show CDR1 as SGHKS and CDR2 as YYEKEE (reference sequence). The CDR3 extends over 16 amino acids. V lost 4 bases and J lost 3, with 20 bases in between. CDR3 residues: CASSPTGFAAFYEQYV. The DNA of the CDR3 is TGTGCCAGCAGCCCAACGGGGTTTGCGGCTTTCTACGAGCAGTACGTC.

V usage is TRBV30 and J usage is TRBJ1-1; 8 bases map to TRBD1. This CDR3 comprises 14 residues. The germline gives CDR1 GTSNPN, CDR2 SVGIG (reference sequence). V trimming: 3 bases; J trimming: 0 bases; junction bases outside the gene matches: 3. The CDR3 DNA follows: TGTGCCTGGAGACTGACAGGGGTGAACACTGAAGCTTTCTTT. Protein sequence: CAWRLTGVNTEAFF.

The chain combines TRBV7-9 with TRBJ2-5; D ambiguous. Germline V CDR1 and CDR2: SEHNR, FQNEAQ (reference sequence). V was pared by 0 bases and J by 1 base, with 6 bases between. This CDR3 contains 14 residues. CDR3 nucleotides: TGTGCCAGCAGCTTAGCGCCAGTCCAAGAGACCCAGTACTTC. Protein: CASSLAPVQETQYF.

V usage is TRBV5-1 and J usage is TRBJ1-2; D not certain. V dropped 4 bases and J dropped 7 bases, with 17 bases sitting between them. CDR1 is SGHRS and CDR2 is YFSETQ in the germline V gene. The CDR3 covers 14 residues. The CDR3 protein is CASSPGTSFGGYTF. The CDR3 bases are TGCGCCAGCAGCCCAGGCACAAGTTTTGGTGGCTACACCTTC.

The chain uses TRBV4-1 and TRBJ2-1; 13 bases align to TRBD2. Unmatched junction bases numbered 9, after V lost 0 bases and J lost 7 bases. This CDR3 is 18 amino acids long. Germline values: CDR1 MGHRA, CDR2 YSYEKL. The CDR3 here is CASSQDRTSGRVPNEQFF. CDR3 DNA sequence: TGCGCCAGCAGCCAAGATCGCACTAGCGGGAGGGTACCGAATGAGCAGTTCTTC.

V and J are TRBV15 and TRBJ2-6; tentatively, D is TRBD1 (6 bases). The V end was cut by 4 bases, the J end by 1 base, with 11 bases between. The CDR3 spans 16 residues. CDR1 is LNHNV and CDR2 is YYDKDF in the germline V gene (reference sequence). CDR3 DNA sequence: TGTGCCACCAGCAAAGGTGGACAGTCTGGGGCCAACGTCCTGACTTTC. It is translated as CATSKGGQSGANVLTF.

This chain connects TRBV7-2 to TRBJ1-1, with unresolved D. CDR1 is SGHTA and CDR2 is FQGNSA in the germline V gene. Trimming stripped 6 bases from V and 1 base from J, with 9 bases between. This CDR3 spans 13 amino acids. Here the CDR3 DNA reads TGTGCCAGCAGGTCTCAAGGGAACACTGAAGCTTTCTTT. Its protein product is CASRSQGNTEAFF.

The chain uses TRBV5-1 and TRBJ2-7; the match to TRBD1 covers 8 bases. This CDR3 is built from 16 residues. In germline, CDR1 is SGHRS, CDR2 YFSETQ. Trimming cost V 3 bases and J 1 base; bases outside gene matches: 9. The CDR3 spells CASSSSGGQGSYEQYF. For the CDR3, the DNA is TGCGCCAGCAGCTCCTCAGGGGGCCAGGGATCCTACGAGCAGTACTTC.

The chain uses TRBV27 and TRBJ1-1, with 7 bases that match TRBD1. The CDR3 is 16 amino acids. V was pared by 3 bases and J by 3 bases, with 10 bases of the junction left unmatched. CDR1 is MNHEY and CDR2 is SMNVEV in the germline V gene (reference sequence). The CDR3 loop is CASSLEGGQSYTEAFF. The CDR3, as DNA: TGTGCCAGCAGTTTGGAGGGGGGACAGTCCTACACTGAAGCTTTCTTT.

V is TRBV5-1 and J is TRBJ2-1; 8 bases are shared with TRBD2. The CDR3 runs to 15 residues. V dropped 1 base and J dropped 4; count of bases not matched to a gene: 4. The germline V gene has CDR1 SGHRS and CDR2 YFSETQ. The CDR3 is CASSLTSGYYNEQFF. CDR3 coding DNA: TGCGCCAGCAGCTTGACTAGCGGATATTACAATGAGCAGTTCTTC.

This clone was seen only a few times. The rearrangement joins TRBV28 to TRBJ2-4; D is ambiguous. With 5 bases removed from V and 1 base from J, the gap between germline ends came to 18 bases. The CDR3 length is 17 residues. Germline assignment: CDR1 MDHEN and CDR2 SYDVKM. The CDR3, as DNA: TGTGCCAGCAGTCCCATGAGCAGTTCTGGGGCCAAAAACATTCAGTACTTC. Translation gives CASSPMSSSGAKNIQYF.